These 18 T cell receptor beta chains originate from one sample sequenced in a study of regulatory T cells in long-lasting Graves disease. Relying on iRepertoire HTBI primers and Arm-PCR of CDR3 regions, the team built TCR beta libraries. Using its own MiXCR run on the multiplex PCR reads, TCRdb lists one record per CDR3 protein. The sample records about 540,000 distinct CDR3 sequences, around an eighth being singletons. Documented time point: newly diagnosed GD, antithyroid drugs for less than 3 months. RNA isolated from PBMCs was used to make the TCR library. This sample was also put to use in a study of T cells in Graves' hyperthyroidism and ophthalmopathy.

This sample comprised peripheral blood mononuclear cells (PBMCs), obtained at new diagnosis, from a patient treated with antithyroid drugs. These receptors were obtained from a man aged 25-45 years with Graves disease.

This clonotype has more than one count but fewer than ten. This sequence joins TRBV20-1 and TRBJ2-1; D is tentatively TRBD1 or TRBD2 (5 bases each). The germline V gene has CDR1 DFQATT and CDR2 SNEGSKA (reference sequence). The CDR3 spans 13 residues. V lost 5 bases to trimming and J lost 7 bases, with 15 bases between them. CDR3 sequence reads: CSAPRTGTNEQFF. Here the CDR3 DNA reads TGCAGTGCTCCCAGGACCGGGACGAATGAGCAGTTCTTC.

Concerning this clonotype itself: A much larger clone differs by one base, so this may be a read error. V and J are TRBV5-1 and TRBJ2-5, with TRBD2 identical over 9 bases. This CDR3 has 17 residues. Germline-derived CDR1 and CDR2 are SGHRS and YFSETQ. DNA for the CDR3: TGCGCCAGCACCTTGGTGGTAGCGGGAGACCACCAAGAGACCCAGTACTTC. Its translation is CASTLVVAGDHQETQYF.

This clonotype has a handful of counts. CDR3 amino acids: CASSPPGGAGDEQYF. DNA of the CDR3: TGCGCCAGCAGCCCCCCCGGCGGTGCCGGAGACGAGCAGTACTTC. The V gene is TRBV4-1, the J gene TRBJ2-3; D remains unclear. The last part of the DNA fits TRBJ2-7 better; the J call may be wrong. This CDR3 spans 15 amino acids. Germline V gene lookup returns CDR1 MGHRA and CDR2 YSYEKL.

This clonotype has ten or more counts. In nucleotides, the CDR3 is TGCAGCGTTGAGCGTCGGGGACACACTACTAGCGGGCCTCTACACAATGAGCAGTTCTTC. Its protein product is CSVERRGHTTSGPLHNEQFF. The rearrangement joins TRBV29-1 to TRBJ2-1; 9 bases line up with TRBD2. CDR3 length: 20 amino acids. The V segment lost 3 bases and the J segment 5 bases; nucleotides outside the gene matches: 23. In germline, CDR1 is SQVTM, CDR2 ANQGSEA.

The gene calls are TRBV5-1 and TRBJ2-5; possibly TRBD1 for D (5 bases). CDR1 is SGHRS and CDR2 is YFSETQ in the germline V gene. The CDR3 extends over 16 amino acids. V shed 0 bases and J shed 5 bases, with 17 bases lying between them. CDR3: CASSLDTGLSRETQYF. The CDR3, as DNA: TGCGCCAGCAGCTTGGATACAGGTCTTTCACGGGAGACCCAGTACTTC.

In the case of this clonotype: A much larger clone lies a single base off, so this may be a read error. The rearrangement uses TRBV29-1 and TRBJ2-1; 11 bases are a match to TRBD2. Germline V gives CDR1 SQVTM, CDR2 ANQGSEA. The V gene end was trimmed by 5 bases and the J gene end by 6 bases; junction bases not matched to a gene: 12. This CDR3 region has 16 residues. CDR3 sequence reads: CSVSLLSSGRANEQFF. The DNA of the CDR3 is TGCAGCGTTTCCCTTTTGAGTAGCGGGAGGGCCAATGAGCAGTTCTTC.

The chain couples TRBV5-4 to TRBJ1-3; 11 nucleotides align to TRBD1. The CDR3 extends over 17 amino acids. CDR1 is SGHNT and CDR2 is YYREEE in the germline V gene (reference sequence). The J segment lost 4 bases and the V segment lost 0 bases, leaving 6 bases of the junction unmatched. The CDR3 sequence is CASSLGTGGRSGNTIYF. In nucleotides, the CDR3 is TGTGCCAGCAGCTTGGGGACAGGGGGCCGTTCCGGAAACACCATATATTTT.

In its sample, this clonotype was seen many times. V and J are TRBV20-1 and TRBJ2-5, with D possibly TRBD1 on 6 matching bases. Trimming took off 5 bases at V and 2 bases at J, with 15 bases between the two ends. CDR1 is DFQATT and CDR2 is SNEGSKA in the germline V gene (reference sequence). The CDR3 is 14 residues long. CDR3 nucleotide sequence: TGCAGTGCTCCCCAGGGGTCCCTACAAGAGACCCAGTACTTC. As protein: CSAPQGSLQETQYF.

This clonotype was picked up many times. The V and J genes are TRBV28 and TRBJ2-7; perhaps TRBD1 as D (6 bases). Trimming stripped 4 bases from V and 7 bases from J, with 20 bases between. In germline, CDR1 is MDHEN, CDR2 SYDVKM. This CDR3 is built from 15 residues. The CDR3 sequence is CASSSQGPFLREQYF. CDR3 nucleotides: TGTGCCAGCAGTTCACAGGGTCCCTTCTTACGGGAGCAGTACTTC.

This clonotype has at least ten counts. CDR3 coding DNA: TGTGCCACCAGCTCCCGCAGGGGGGCCGGGGAGCTGTTTTTT. The encoded protein is CATSSRRGAGELFF. The chain has TRBV15 and TRBJ2-2; D perhaps matches TRBD1 (7 bases). CDR3 length: 14 amino acids. The V end lost 5 bases, the J end lost 6 bases, and 13 bases lay between the germline ends. CDR1 is LNHNV and CDR2 is YYDKDF in the germline V gene (reference sequence).

This clonotype was counted at least ten times. This chain joins TRBV5-1 and TRBJ1-4; 8 bases are a match to TRBD1. The CDR3 length is 14 residues. Germline CDR1 reads SGHRS; CDR2 reads YFSETQ. V was clipped by 3 bases and J by 7 bases; unmatched bases: 5. CDR3 region: CASSYDRGGEKLFF. CDR3 bases: TGCGCCAGCAGCTACGACAGGGGAGGTGAAAAACTGTTTTTT.

This clonotype occurred many times. This chain uses TRBV10-3 with TRBJ2-7, with TRBD2 matching 14 bases. Germline V gives CDR1 ENHRY, CDR2 SYGVKD. Unmatched junction bases numbered 14, after V lost 8 bases and J lost 5 bases. There are 17 residues in the CDR3. The CDR3 is CAISSWGTSGRSDEQYF. CDR3 DNA sequence: TGTGCCATCTCGAGTTGGGGGACTAGCGGGAGATCCGACGAGCAGTACTTC.

This clonotype was seen at least ten times. CDR3: CASNILRDGDEQYF. DNA of the CDR3: TGTGCCAGCAACATACTCCGGGACGGAGACGAGCAGTACTTC. The chain is built from TRBV28 and TRBJ2-7, with D possibly being TRBD1 or TRBD2 (5 bases each). Trimming took 7 bases from V and 5 from J, leaving 18 bases between them. The CDR3 is 14 residues long. Looked up from germline, CDR1 is MDHEN and CDR2 is SYDVKM.

The table lists this clonotype with many counts. The chain has TRBV19 and TRBJ1-2, with D maybe TRBD1 (5 bases). Trimming cost V 7 bases and J 4 bases, with 16 bases left between them. The CDR3 has 14 amino acids. Germline V gives CDR1 LNHDA, CDR2 SQIVND (reference sequence). For the CDR3, the DNA is TGTGCCAGTACCCCGTTCGGGACGGCCTATGGCTACACCTTC. It is translated as CASTPFGTAYGYTF.

There are many counts of this clonotype. This CDR3 reads CSVEDGRRYNEQFF. Written as DNA, the CDR3 is TGCAGCGTTGAAGATGGGCGGCGGTACAATGAGCAGTTCTTC. This chain joins TRBV29-1 and TRBJ2-1, with D uncertain. Trimming cost V 0 bases and J 4 bases, with 10 bases left between them. Germline V gene sequence: CDR1 SQVTM, CDR2 ANQGSEA. The CDR3 length is 14 residues.

V usage is TRBV20-1 and J usage is TRBJ2-1, with 7 bases identical to TRBD2. Germline assignment: CDR1 DFQATT and CDR2 SNEGSKA (reference sequence). CDR3 length equals 15 residues. V was pared by 0 bases and J by 5 bases, with 7 bases of the junction left unmatched. CDR3 in amino acids: CSARDLAGVNNEQFF. CDR3 sequence (DNA): TGCAGTGCTAGAGATCTGGCGGGAGTGAACAATGAGCAGTTCTTC.

This clonotype was seen more than once but under ten times. The chain combines TRBV6-5 with TRBJ2-1; D possibly corresponds to TRBD2 (6 bases). The germline CDR1 and CDR2 sequences are MNHEY and SVGAGI. CDR3 length: 16 residues. The germline V and J ends were trimmed by 2 bases and 0 bases, with 11 bases remaining between them. CDR3 nucleotides: TGTGCCAGCAGTTACGACGCCGGGAGCTCCTACAATGAGCAGTTCTTC. This codes for CASSYDAGSSYNEQFF.

This chain uses TRBV7-9 with TRBJ2-7; 13 bases map to TRBD2. J was trimmed by 5 bases and V by 5 bases; bases with no gene match: 18. This CDR3 comprises 19 residues. CDR1 and CDR2 from the germline V gene are SEHNR and FQNEAQ (reference sequence). DNA of the CDR3: TGTGCCAGCAGCCCACGAGGGGGACTAGCGGGGTTTGATATGGACGAGCAGTACTTC. Its protein is CASSPRGGLAGFDMDEQYF.